This is a list of T cell receptor beta chains from one sample in a study of T cells in Graves' hyperthyroidism and ophthalmopathy. Via MiXCR, TCRdb re-called the multiplex PCR reads, giving one row per CDR3 protein. Of over 300,000 distinct CDR3 sequences detected, approximately 15% appear once; the ten largest clones hold approximately 11%. Source material: blood. All receptors derive from a woman in her fifties or sixties with Graves' hyperthyroidism. CDR3s include the opening cysteine and the closing phenylalanine or tryptophan. D genes are given only for firm matches. A row's size may be missing; if present it is once, few, many or a size class.

length: 13
V: TRBV20-1
size: many
D: NA
J: TRBJ1-1
CDR3: CSASWGGGTEAFF
DNA: TGCAGTGCTAGTTGGGGGGGGGGGACTGAAGCTTTCTTT

length: 18
V: TRBV15
size: few
D: TRBD1
J: TRBJ2-7
CDR3: CATSRERVLDRGHYEQYF
DNA: TGTGCCACCAGCAGAGAACGTGTGTTGGACAGGGGGCATTACGAGCAGTACTTC

length: 16
V: TRBV13
size: many
D: TRBD1
J: TRBJ1-4
CDR3: CASSGFRTGRNEKLFF
DNA: TGTGCCAGCAGCGGGTTTCGGACAGGGCGTAATGAAAAACTGTTTTTT

length: 15
V: TRBV18
size: many
D: TRBD1
J: TRBJ1-2
CDR3: CASSPRKGALGGYTF
DNA: TGTGCCAGCTCACCACGGAAGGGGGCCTTAGGTGGCTACACCTTC

length: 13
V: TRBV27
size: many
D: NA
J: TRBJ1-1
CDR3: CASSFRENTEAFF
DNA: TGTGCCAGCAGTTTTCGGGAGAACACTGAAGCTTTCTTT

length: 16
V: TRBV12-5
size: NA
D: TRBD1
J: TRBJ1-1
CDR3: CASGLWQGGVDTEAFF
DNA: TGTGCTAGTGGTTTGTGGCAGGGGGGGGTAGACACTGAAGCTTTCTTT

length: 14
V: TRBV10-3
size: many
D: TRBD1
J: TRBJ2-7
CDR3: CAISKQGNRGEQYF
DNA: TGTGCCATCAGTAAACAGGGGAATCGGGGCGAGCAGTACTTC

length: 15
V: TRBV27
size: many
D: TRBD2
J: TRBJ2-7
CDR3: CASSLLGLAGAEQYF
DNA: TGTGCCAGCAGTTTATTAGGACTAGCGGGGGCCGAGCAGTACTTC

length: 14
V: TRBV18
size: many
D: NA
J: TRBJ2-4
CDR3: CASSPKDSVSIQYF
DNA: TGTGCCAGCTCACCGAAGGACAGCGTTAGCATTCAGTACTTC

length: 16
V: TRBV5-5
size: NA
D: NA
J: TRBJ2-3
CDR3: CASSLVLRYSTDTQYF
DNA: TGTGCCAGCAGCTTGGTTCTACGATATAGCACAGATACGCAGTATTTT

length: 15
V: TRBV30
size: many
D: NA
J: TRBJ1-4
CDR3: CAWSALMRADEKLFF
DNA: TGTGCCTGGAGCGCTCTAATGAGGGCTGATGAAAAACTGTTTTTT

length: 16
V: TRBV5-1
size: few
D: NA
J: TRBJ2-5
CDR3: CASSQQRRDPRETQYF
DNA: TGCGCCAGCAGCCAGCAGCGCCGGGACCCTAGGGAGACCCAGTACTTC

length: 12
V: TRBV12-3/TRBV12-4
size: many
D: NA
J: TRBJ2-7
CDR3: CASSWARVHQYF
DNA: TGTGCCAGCAGTTGGGCGCGGGTCCATCAGTACTTC

length: 13
V: TRBV7-3
size: many
D: NA
J: TRBJ2-3
CDR3: CASSLIPTDTQYF
DNA: TGTGCCAGCAGCTTAATTCCCACGGATACGCAGTATTTT

length: 13
V: TRBV12-3/TRBV12-4
size: many
D: NA
J: TRBJ1-2
CDR3: CASTARREYGYTF
DNA: TGTGCCAGCACCGCAAGGCGTGAATATGGCTACACCTTC

length: 16
V: TRBV13
size: few
D: TRBD2
J: TRBJ2-3
CDR3: CASSSWTSGNADTQYF
DNA: TGTGCCAGCAGCTCCTGGACTAGCGGGAACGCAGATACGCAGTATTTT

length: 15
V: TRBV7-8
size: many
D: NA
J: TRBJ1-3
CDR3: CASSLGAGSGNTIYF
DNA: TGTGCCAGCAGCTTAGGGGCAGGCTCTGGAAACACCATATATTTT

length: 12
V: TRBV30
size: few
D: NA
J: TRBJ1-1
CDR3: CAWSPQTAEAFF
DNA: TGTGCCTGGAGTCCCCAAACGGCTGAAGCTTTCTTT

length: 14
V: TRBV27
size: many
D: NA
J: TRBJ2-1
CDR3: CASSRLSSYNEQFF
DNA: TGTGCCAGCAGTCGTCTGTCCTCCTACAATGAGCAGTTCTTC

length: 14
V: TRBV30
size: NA
D: NA
J: TRBJ1-4
CDR3: CASAGGGTNEKLFF
DNA: TGTGCCTCCGCCGGGGGAGGGACTAATGAAAAACTGTTTTTT

length: 16
V: TRBV9
size: NA
D: NA
J: TRBJ2-1
CDR3: CASSPSGASSYNEQFF
DNA: TGTGCCAGCAGCCCCTCTGGGGCCAGCTCCTACAATGAGCAGTTCTTC

length: 14
V: TRBV3-1
size: NA
D: NA
J: TRBJ1-3
CDR3: CASSPSVGGNTIYF
DNA: TGTGCCAGCAGCCCTTCGGTAGGTGGAAACACCATATATTTT

length: 13
V: TRBV30
size: many
D: TRBD2
J: TRBJ2-7
CDR3: CAWSLAGAYEQYF
DNA: TGTGCCTGGAGTCTAGCGGGAGCCTACGAGCAGTACTTC

length: 14
V: TRBV12-3/TRBV12-4
size: many
D: NA
J: TRBJ2-1
CDR3: CASSRGLPPNEQFF
DNA: TGTGCCAGCAGCCGCGGGCTCCCTCCCAATGAGCAGTTCTTC

length: 15
V: TRBV2
size: many
D: NA
J: TRBJ2-2
CDR3: CASSEAGSLTGELFF
DNA: TGTGCCAGCAGTGAAGCGGGGTCACTCACCGGGGAGCTGTTTTTT

length: 13
V: TRBV27
size: NA
D: NA
J: TRBJ1-5
CDR3: CASSSRQNQPQHF
DNA: TGTGCCAGCAGTTCCAGACAGAATCAGCCCCAGCATTTT

length: 11
V: TRBV6-1
size: NA
D: NA
J: TRBJ1-1
CDR3: CASSGRAAAFF
DNA: TGTGCCAGCAGCGGGCGAGCGGCGGCTTTCTTT

length: 14
V: TRBV15
size: NA
D: NA
J: TRBJ1-2
CDR3: CATSREIGSSGYTF
DNA: TGTGCCACCAGCAGAGAAATAGGCAGTTCCGGCTACACCTTC

length: 15
V: TRBV20-1
size: NA
D: NA
J: TRBJ2-3
CDR3: CSASPNEDWTDTQYF
DNA: TGCAGTGCTAGCCCCAACGAGGACTGGACAGATACGCAGTATTTT

length: 10
V: TRBV29-1
size: NA
D: NA
J: TRBJ2-3
CDR3: CSVPGDTQYF
DNA: TGCAGCGTGCCCGGGGATACGCAGTATTTT

length: 13
V: TRBV5-1
size: many
D: NA
J: TRBJ2-5
CDR3: CASSLDTQETQYF
DNA: TGCGCCAGCAGCTTGGACACCCAAGAGACCCAGTACTTC

length: 15
V: TRBV20-1
size: many
D: NA
J: TRBJ2-2
CDR3: CSARKQELATGELFF
DNA: TGCAGTGCTAGAAAACAGGAGCTCGCCACCGGGGAGCTGTTTTTT

length: 12
V: TRBV18
size: many
D: NA
J: TRBJ2-5
CDR3: CASSPGQETQYF
DNA: TGTGCCAGCTCACCAGGCCAAGAGACCCAGTACTTC

length: 18
V: TRBV3-1
size: many
D: TRBD2
J: TRBJ2-3
CDR3: CASSQGARLAGGTDTQYF
DNA: TGTGCCAGCAGCCAAGGGGCGAGGCTAGCGGGAGGCACAGATACGCAGTATTTT

length: 15
V: TRBV5-1
size: NA
D: TRBD1
J: TRBJ1-6
CDR3: CASSVRDRSNSPLHF
DNA: TGCGCCAGCAGCGTCCGGGACAGGAGTAATTCACCCCTCCACTTT

length: 15
V: TRBV5-5
size: many
D: TRBD2
J: TRBJ2-1
CDR3: CASSPTSGRGDEQFF
DNA: TGTGCCAGCAGCCCGACTAGCGGGAGGGGGGATGAGCAGTTCTTC

length: 18
V: TRBV7-8
size: NA
D: TRBD2
J: TRBJ2-1
CDR3: CASSSQRTSGRANNKQFF
DNA: TGTGCCAGCAGCTCGCAGAGGACTAGCGGGAGAGCCAACAATAAGCAGTTCTTC

length: 13
V: TRBV4-1
size: NA
D: TRBD2
J: TRBJ2-7
CDR3: CASSQVGGGEQYF
DNA: TGCGCCAGCAGCCAAGTCGGGGGGGGCGAGCAGTACTTC